This T cell receptor beta chain comes out of a study of T cells after somatic rescue of genetic block. V lost 3 bases and J lost 6, with 9 bases in between. CDR1 LGHNA and CDR2 YSLEER come from the germline V gene. The CDR3 sequence is 13 residues long. Assay: immunoSEQ multiplex PCR; the TCRdb copy retains only in-frame clones and omits some. This sample carries about 88,000 clones, approximately 90% of them seen once, and the ten largest clones take around 1.5%. This chain links TRBV4-3 with TRBJ2-1; D is possibly TRBD1 (5 bases). The material sequenced was peripheral blood mononuclear cells (PBMCs). The sequence came from a woman aged 18-35 years. In DNA form, the CDR3 reads TGCGCCAGCAGCCAGAGACAGCTCAATGAGCAGTTCTTC. Protein product: CASSQRQLNEQFF.